The rows below give T cell receptor beta chains drawn from one sample of a study of OX40 agonist ivuxolimab in advanced cancers. The repertoire was sequenced with immunoSEQ multiplex PCR; TCRdb's copy has only in-frame clones and lacks some. Of about 160,000 clones listed, around 94% are singletons. The sample consisted of CD4+ or CD8+ T cells sorted from blood, taken in a trial of the OX40 agonist ivuxolimab. These TCRs come from an adult with an advanced solid tumor such as melanoma, head and neck, liver or kidney cancer. The CDR3 runs from the conserved cysteine through the conserved F or W. The order of the fields is clone size, J gene, D gene, V gene, CDR3 length, CDR3 protein, CDR3 DNA. The D gene is left open where the match is weak. The size of a clone is reported for some rows only, either as once, few or many, or as a class for expanded clones.

clone size: NA; J gene: TRBJ2-7; D gene: NA; V gene: TRBV6-5; CDR3 length: 14; CDR3 protein: CASSYGRLQGEQYF; CDR3 DNA: TGTGCCAGCAGTTACGGCAGACTACAAGGGGAGCAGTACTTC
clone size: once; J gene: TRBJ1-4; D gene: NA; V gene: TRBV7-2; CDR3 length: 12; CDR3 protein: CASGRPNEKLFF; CDR3 DNA: TGTGCCAGCGGCAGGCCTAATGAAAAACTGTTTTTT
clone size: NA; J gene: TRBJ2-2; D gene: NA; V gene: TRBV4-1; CDR3 length: 15; CDR3 protein: CASSQVEGVPGELFF; CDR3 DNA: TGCGCCAGCAGCCAAGTGGAGGGGGTGCCCGGGGAGCTGTTTTTT
clone size: NA; J gene: TRBJ2-5; D gene: TRBD1; V gene: TRBV18; CDR3 length: 14; CDR3 protein: CASSPTGSQETQYF; CDR3 DNA: TGTGCCAGCTCACCGACAGGGTCCCAAGAGACCCAGTACTTC
clone size: once; J gene: TRBJ2-7; D gene: NA; V gene: TRBV27; CDR3 length: 15; CDR3 protein: CASSLSGTASYEQYF; CDR3 DNA: TGTGCCAGCAGTTTAAGCGGGACAGCTTCCTACGAGCAGTACTTC
clone size: NA; J gene: TRBJ1-6; D gene: NA; V gene: TRBV5-4; CDR3 length: 14; CDR3 protein: CASSPPGVASPLHF; CDR3 DNA: TGTGCCAGCAGCCCCCCAGGGGTTGCGTCACCCCTCCACTTT
clone size: NA; J gene: TRBJ1-1; D gene: TRBD1; V gene: TRBV18; CDR3 length: 17; CDR3 protein: CASSPRAGTGTTGEAFF; CDR3 DNA: TGTGCCAGCTCACCTAGAGCCGGGACAGGGACTACAGGTGAAGCTTTCTTT
clone size: NA; J gene: TRBJ2-1; D gene: TRBD1; V gene: TRBV28; CDR3 length: 15; CDR3 protein: CASRTGTGSYNEQFF; CDR3 DNA: TGTGCCAGCAGGACCGGGACAGGCTCCTACAATGAGCAGTTCTTC
clone size: NA; J gene: TRBJ1-1; D gene: TRBD1; V gene: TRBV30; CDR3 length: 13; CDR3 protein: CAWSEDRGTEAFF; CDR3 DNA: TGTGCCTGGAGCGAAGACAGGGGTACTGAAGCTTTCTTT
clone size: NA; J gene: TRBJ1-4; D gene: NA; V gene: TRBV9; CDR3 length: 14; CDR3 protein: CASSVRGGEEKLFF; CDR3 DNA: TGTGCCAGCAGCGTTCGGGGGGGTGAGGAAAAACTGTTTTTT
clone size: NA; J gene: TRBJ2-3; D gene: TRBD1; V gene: TRBV6-5; CDR3 length: 15; CDR3 protein: CASSVQGQGTDTQYF; CDR3 DNA: TGTGCCAGCAGCGTCCAGGGACAGGGAACAGATACGCAGTATTTT
clone size: NA; J gene: TRBJ1-1; D gene: NA; V gene: TRBV15; CDR3 length: 14; CDR3 protein: CATSRDRSNLGAFF; CDR3 DNA: TGTGCCACCAGCAGAGATCGGAGCAATTTAGGGGCTTTCTTT
clone size: NA; J gene: TRBJ2-2; D gene: TRBD1; V gene: TRBV7-6; CDR3 length: 15; CDR3 protein: CASSTGTGNTGELFF; CDR3 DNA: TGTGCCAGCAGCACCGGGACAGGGAACACCGGGGAGCTGTTTTTT
clone size: once; J gene: TRBJ2-7; D gene: NA; V gene: TRBV25-1; CDR3 length: 14; CDR3 protein: CASYFPPPKDEQYF; CDR3 DNA: TGTGCCAGCTATTTTCCCCCTCCTAAGGACGAGCAGTACTTC
clone size: NA; J gene: TRBJ2-1; D gene: TRBD2; V gene: TRBV11-3; CDR3 length: 19; CDR3 protein: CASSLELAGGPSSYNEQFF; CDR3 DNA: TGTGCCAGCAGCTTAGAGCTAGCGGGGGGTCCCAGCTCCTACAATGAGCAGTTCTTC
clone size: NA; J gene: TRBJ2-6; D gene: NA; V gene: TRBV19; CDR3 length: 15; CDR3 protein: CASWSAGGGANVLTF; CDR3 DNA: TGTGCCAGTTGGTCCGCCGGAGGAGGGGCCAACGTCCTGACTTTC
clone size: NA; J gene: TRBJ1-4; D gene: TRBD1; V gene: TRBV5-1; CDR3 length: 14; CDR3 protein: CASSLESRGGKLFF; CDR3 DNA: TGCGCCAGCAGCTTGGAGTCCAGGGGGGGAAAACTGTTTTTT
clone size: NA; J gene: TRBJ1-2; D gene: NA; V gene: TRBV19; CDR3 length: 13; CDR3 protein: CASSRQVPYGYTF; CDR3 DNA: TGTGCCAGTAGCCGACAGGTACCCTATGGCTACACCTTC
clone size: NA; J gene: TRBJ2-3; D gene: TRBD2; V gene: TRBV7-3; CDR3 length: 14; CDR3 protein: CASSPGTSADTQYF; CDR3 DNA: TGTGCCAGCAGCCCTGGGACTAGCGCAGATACGCAGTATTTT
clone size: NA; J gene: TRBJ2-7; D gene: TRBD2; V gene: TRBV30; CDR3 length: 16; CDR3 protein: CAWSTRSSGGSYEQYF; CDR3 DNA: TGTGCCTGGAGTACCCGTTCTAGCGGGGGATCCTACGAGCAGTACTTC
clone size: NA; J gene: TRBJ1-2; D gene: TRBD1; V gene: TRBV30; CDR3 length: 13; CDR3 protein: CAWSAGGPYGYTF; CDR3 DNA: TGTGCCTGGAGTGCAGGGGGGCCCTATGGCTACACCTTC
clone size: NA; J gene: TRBJ2-3; D gene: NA; V gene: TRBV15; CDR3 length: 12; CDR3 protein: CATGHHTDTQYF; CDR3 DNA: TGTGCCACCGGACACCACACAGATACGCAGTATTTT
clone size: NA; J gene: TRBJ2-1; D gene: NA; V gene: TRBV28; CDR3 length: 14; CDR3 protein: CASSSASSYNEQFF; CDR3 DNA: TGTGCCAGCAGTTCTGCTAGCTCCTACAATGAGCAGTTCTTC
clone size: NA; J gene: TRBJ2-2; D gene: NA; V gene: TRBV4-2; CDR3 length: 15; CDR3 protein: CASSQGRENTGELFF; CDR3 DNA: TGTGCCAGCAGCCAAGGAAGGGAGAACACCGGGGAGCTGTTTTTT
clone size: NA; J gene: TRBJ2-5; D gene: NA; V gene: TRBV5-1; CDR3 length: 15; CDR3 protein: CASSPSGRKEETQYF; CDR3 DNA: TGCGCCAGCAGCCCATCGGGACGGAAAGAAGAGACCCAGTACTTC
clone size: NA; J gene: TRBJ1-2; D gene: NA; V gene: TRBV30; CDR3 length: 14; CDR3 protein: CAWSVAGVTYGYTF; CDR3 DNA: TGTGCCTGGAGTGTAGCAGGGGTAACCTATGGCTACACCTTC
clone size: few; J gene: TRBJ1-2; D gene: TRBD1; V gene: TRBV6-1; CDR3 length: 14; CDR3 protein: CASISGDRNYGYTF; CDR3 DNA: TGTGCCAGCATCAGTGGGGACAGAAACTATGGCTACACCTTC
clone size: NA; J gene: TRBJ2-1; D gene: NA; V gene: TRBV5-4; CDR3 length: 14; CDR3 protein: CASSPGHIYNEQFF; CDR3 DNA: TGTGCCAGCAGCCCGGGACATATCTACAATGAGCAGTTCTTC